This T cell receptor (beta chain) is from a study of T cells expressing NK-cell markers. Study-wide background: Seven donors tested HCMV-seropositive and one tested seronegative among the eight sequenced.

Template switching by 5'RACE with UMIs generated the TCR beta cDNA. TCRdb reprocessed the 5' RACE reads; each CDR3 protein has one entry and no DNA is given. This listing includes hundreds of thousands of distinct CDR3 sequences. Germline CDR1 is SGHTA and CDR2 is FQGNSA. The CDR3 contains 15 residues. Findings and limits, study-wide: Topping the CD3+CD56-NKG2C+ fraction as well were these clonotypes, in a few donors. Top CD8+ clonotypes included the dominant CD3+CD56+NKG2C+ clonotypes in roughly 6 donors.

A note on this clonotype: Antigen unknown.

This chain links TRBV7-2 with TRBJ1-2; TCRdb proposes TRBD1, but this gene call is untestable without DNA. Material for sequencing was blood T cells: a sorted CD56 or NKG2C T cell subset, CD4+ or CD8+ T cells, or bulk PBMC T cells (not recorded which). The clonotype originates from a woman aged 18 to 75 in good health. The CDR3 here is CASSPYSDREEGYTF.